This section outlines one T cell receptor (beta chain) sequence together with its context. The data were produced by immunoSEQ multiplex PCR, yet TCRdb's version contains in-frame clones alone and is incomplete. Among hundreds of thousands of clones listed, approximately 87% were seen once. The sample belongs to a study of blood T cell repertoires in COVID-19. Background on the study: The samples span acute and convalescent COVID-19 from the United States, Italy and Spain. T cells, B-cell-depleted T cells, or PBMCs provided the cDNA or gDNA that served as material.

Germline V gene sequence: CDR1 KGHSH, CDR2 LQKENI. V was trimmed by 2 bases and J by 6 bases, leaving 17 bases between them. The length of the CDR3 is 15 residues. The origin of this receptor is a woman aged 70-85 years with active or convalescent COVID-19. The chain couples TRBV18 to TRBJ2-7, with D possibly TRBD2 on 6 matching bases. What was sequenced was peripheral blood. As DNA, the CDR3 is TGTGCCAGCTCACCAGGGGCAGGGTCGGAGGGCGAGCAGTACTTC. As protein: CASSPGAGSEGEQYF.